The rows below give T cell receptor beta chains drawn from one sample of a study of blood T cell repertoires in COVID-19. Assay used: immunoSEQ multiplex PCR; TCRdb lists only in-frame clones, some missing. The sample contains about 200,000 clones, roughly nine tenths of which appear only once. Sequencing was performed on peripheral blood. These receptors were collected from a man in his 60s who had recovered from COVID-19. The CDR3 runs from the conserved cysteine through the conserved F or W. A D gene is named only where the DNA matches it firmly. Not every row has a clone size; where given, it reads once, few, many or a size class.

CDR3 DNA: TGTGCCATCAGTGAGCCTAAGGGACAAGGGAATACCAATGAGCAGTTCTTC
CDR3 protein: CAISEPKGQGNTNEQFF
D gene: .
clone size: .
J gene: TRBJ2-1
V gene: TRBV10-3

CDR3 DNA: TGTGCCAGCAGCCAGAGGTTAGCGGGAGGGGGGATCACAGATACGCAGTATTTT
CDR3 protein: CASSQRLAGGGITDTQYF
D gene: TRBD2
clone size: .
J gene: TRBJ2-3
V gene: TRBV3-1/TRBV3-2

CDR3 DNA: TGTGCCAGAGGGACTAGTGCCTACAATGAGCAGTTCTTC
CDR3 protein: CARGTSAYNEQFF
D gene: TRBD2
clone size: .
J gene: TRBJ2-1
V gene: TRBV2

CDR3 DNA: TGTGCCAGCAGGGGAGAGGTCAATCAGCCCCAGCATTTT
CDR3 protein: CASRGEVNQPQHF
D gene: .
clone size: .
J gene: TRBJ1-5
V gene: TRBV28

CDR3 DNA: TGTGCCAGCAGCTTTGGCACAGGGGGTTCCTACGAGCAGTACTTC
CDR3 protein: CASSFGTGGSYEQYF
D gene: TRBD1
clone size: .
J gene: TRBJ2-7
V gene: TRBV11-2

CDR3 DNA: TGTGCCAGCAGCACAACTAGGTATGGGGCCAACGTCCTGACTTTC
CDR3 protein: CASSTTRYGANVLTF
D gene: .
clone size: .
J gene: TRBJ2-6
V gene: TRBV5-8

CDR3 DNA: TGTGCCAGCAGTTCTGAGGGACAGGGTTCCCCCGAGCAGTACTTC
CDR3 protein: CASSSEGQGSPEQYF
D gene: TRBD1
clone size: .
J gene: TRBJ2-7
V gene: TRBV28

CDR3 DNA: TGTGCCCGAGGGGGGACAGGGGGCGCTGGCTACACCTTC
CDR3 protein: CARGGTGGAGYTF
D gene: TRBD1
clone size: .
J gene: TRBJ1-2
V gene: TRBV2

CDR3 DNA: TGCGCCAGAGAAGGCGGCGCCGGCGGTAGCGGGAGCGACTTATCCTACGAGCAGTACTTC
CDR3 protein: CAREGGAGGSGSDLSYEQYF
D gene: TRBD2
clone size: .
J gene: TRBJ2-7
V gene: TRBV23-1

CDR3 DNA: TGTGCCAGCAGCCCTCATCGGACAGGGTCAAATTCACCCCTCCACTTT
CDR3 protein: CASSPHRTGSNSPLHF
D gene: TRBD1
clone size: .
J gene: TRBJ1-6
V gene: TRBV6-2/TRBV6-3

CDR3 DNA: TGTGCCAGCAGCTCAGGGAGGGGAAATCAGCCCCAGCATTTT
CDR3 protein: CASSSGRGNQPQHF
D gene: .
clone size: .
J gene: TRBJ1-5
V gene: TRBV27

CDR3 DNA: TGTGCCAGTAGTACGCCGACAGGGTCCAGGAACACTGAAGCTTTCTTT
CDR3 protein: CASSTPTGSRNTEAFF
D gene: TRBD1
clone size: once
J gene: TRBJ1-1
V gene: TRBV19

CDR3 DNA: TGTGCCAGCAGCCCCAGACTAGCGGGAGACTACGAGCAGTACTTC
CDR3 protein: CASSPRLAGDYEQYF
D gene: TRBD2
clone size: .
J gene: TRBJ2-7
V gene: TRBV7-6

CDR3 DNA: TGTGCCAGCAGCTTCGGGGACCAAGAGACCCAGTACTTC
CDR3 protein: CASSFGDQETQYF
D gene: .
clone size: once
J gene: TRBJ2-5
V gene: TRBV5-4

CDR3 DNA: TGTGCCAGCAGCCAAGACGCAGGGGGCAATCAGCCCCAGCATTTT
CDR3 protein: CASSQDAGGNQPQHF
D gene: .
clone size: .
J gene: TRBJ1-5
V gene: TRBV3-1/TRBV3-2

CDR3 DNA: TGTGCCAGCAGTTCCCCAACGACGATGCAGGGGCCCCTGTGGGAGATGGAGCCCCAGCATTTT
CDR3 protein: CASSSPTTMQGPLWEMEPQHF
D gene: .
clone size: few
J gene: TRBJ1-5
V gene: TRBV27

CDR3 DNA: TGCGCCACCACCCGCGGGGGGGCGAACACCGGGGAGCTGTTTTTT
CDR3 protein: CATTRGGANTGELFF
D gene: TRBD2
clone size: .
J gene: TRBJ2-2
V gene: TRBV5-1

CDR3 DNA: TGCGCCAGCAGCGAAGCCGGGACAGGGGGCCTAGTCACGTCGAGTGAAAAACTGTTTTTT
CDR3 protein: CASSEAGTGGLVTSSEKLFF
D gene: TRBD1
clone size: .
J gene: TRBJ1-4
V gene: TRBV5-1

CDR3 DNA: TGTGCCAGCAAACCGGGAAATTCCTACAATGAGCAGTTCTTC
CDR3 protein: CASKPGNSYNEQFF
D gene: .
clone size: .
J gene: TRBJ2-1
V gene: TRBV2

CDR3 DNA: TGTGCCAGCAGCCGAATGTGGGACAGTGAAGCTTTCTTT
CDR3 protein: CASSRMWDSEAFF
D gene: TRBD1
clone size: once
J gene: TRBJ1-1
V gene: TRBV7-6

CDR3 DNA: TGTGCCAGTAAGAAACCGGACAGGACCCAGGAAACGGAGCAGTTCTTC
CDR3 protein: CASKKPDRTQETEQFF
D gene: TRBD1
clone size: .
J gene: TRBJ2-1
V gene: TRBV19

CDR3 DNA: TGTGCCATCAGTGTCGGCACAGATACGCAGTATTTT
CDR3 protein: CAISVGTDTQYF
D gene: .
clone size: once
J gene: TRBJ2-3
V gene: TRBV10-3

CDR3 DNA: TGTGCCAGCAGCTTGTCCGACAGGGTGTCTGGATCACCCCTCCACTTT
CDR3 protein: CASSLSDRVSGSPLHF
D gene: TRBD1
clone size: .
J gene: TRBJ1-6
V gene: TRBV5-4

CDR3 DNA: TGTGCCTGGAGCTCGGGACAGGGCCCCGAAAAACTGTTTTTT
CDR3 protein: CAWSSGQGPEKLFF
D gene: TRBD1
clone size: .
J gene: TRBJ1-4
V gene: TRBV30

CDR3 DNA: TGTGCCAGCTCACCACCGGACAGGATGAACACTGAAGCTTTCTTT
CDR3 protein: CASSPPDRMNTEAFF
D gene: TRBD1
clone size: few
J gene: TRBJ1-1
V gene: TRBV18

CDR3 DNA: TGTGCCAGCTCACCGGGACAGCTTGCAACTAATGAAAAACTGTTTTTT
CDR3 protein: CASSPGQLATNEKLFF
D gene: TRBD1
clone size: .
J gene: TRBJ1-4
V gene: TRBV18